A selection of T cell receptor beta chains follows, all from one sample in a study of tumor-infiltrating lymphocytes in primary liver carcinoma. TCRdb passed the multiplex PCR reads through MiXCR, listing each CDR3 protein once. The table lists about 74,000 distinct CDR3 sequences, 60% to 75% of them singletons, with roughly 25% in the top ten. The sequenced sample consisted of liver tumor tissue from sampling region 4. These receptors originate from a man aged 35-49 years with primary liver carcinoma and hepatitis B virus infection. The CDR3 runs from the conserved cysteine through the conserved F or W. D genes are given only for firm matches. Rows give clone size only sometimes, using once, few, many, or a class for an expanded clone.

size,V,J,D,CDR3,DNA
.,TRBV11-2,TRBJ2-7,TRBD2,CASGLSDGLAGGGYEQYF,TGTGCCAGCGGCTTATCCGATGGACTAGCGGGAGGAGGGTACGAGCAGTACTTC
few,TRBV11-2,TRBJ2-5,.,CASRSRDSAHETQYF,TGTGCCAGCAGATCCCGGGACTCGGCCCACGAGACCCAGTACTTC
.,TRBV13,TRBJ2-7,.,CVSNILKNEQYF,TGTGTCAGCAACATACTGAAGAATGAGCAGTACTTC
many,TRBV7-8,TRBJ2-7,TRBD2,CASSSGVGLPRPLGEQYF,TGTGCCAGCAGCAGCGGGGTAGGCCTCCCCAGACCACTGGGAGAGCAGTACTTC
.,TRBV28,TRBJ1-4,.,CVSSFPKGVNEKLFF,TGTGTCAGCAGTTTCCCGAAAGGGGTGAATGAAAAACTGTTTTTT
.,TRBV7-8,TRBJ1-2,.,CTSSWRAGNHYGYAF,TGTACCAGCAGCTGGCGGGCAGGGAACCACTATGGCTACGCCTTC
many,TRBV6-1,TRBJ2-5,TRBD2,CASSELAGEEETQYF,TGTGCCAGCAGTGAACTAGCGGGAGAGGAAGAGACCCAGTACTTC
many,TRBV7-8,TRBJ1-4,TRBD1,CASSQGGTNEKLFF,TGTGCCAGCAGCCAGGGGGGGACTAATGAAAAACTGTTTTTT
.,TRBV5-4,TRBJ1-4,.,CVSSLEVSGEKLFF,TGTGTCAGCAGCTTGGAGGTGTCGGGTGAAAAACTGTTTTTT
.,TRBV6-1,TRBJ2-4,.,CAIRAADIQYF,TGTGCCATCAGAGCGGCTGACATTCAGTACTTC
.,TRBV6-2/TRBV6-3,TRBJ2-1,.,CAGCLGARRARSSYNEQFF,TGTGCCGGATGTTTAGGTGCGCGACGGGCGAGGAGCTCTTACAATGAGCAGTTCTTC
many,TRBV5-1,TRBJ2-7,TRBD2,CASSIGAASGSTYEQYF,TGCGCCAGCAGTATCGGGGCTGCTAGCGGGAGTACCTACGAGCAGTACTTC
.,TRBV6-2/TRBV6-3,TRBJ2-3,TRBD2,CASSWGLANTLYF,TGTGCAAGCAGCTGGGGACTAGCGAATACGCTGTATTTT
.,TRBV12-3/TRBV12-4,TRBJ1-1,.,CASRLTPTGAFF,TGTGCCAGCAGACTTACCCCGACGGGAGCTTTCTTT
few,TRBV2,TRBJ2-5,.,CASNPGGETQYF,TGTGCCAGCAATCCAGGGGGGGAGACTCAGTACTTC
many,TRBV6-1,TRBJ1-2,.,CASSPIPEAGYTF,TGTGCCAGCAGCCCCATCCCCGAGGCGGGCTACACCTTC
few,TRBV11-2,TRBJ2-5,.,CVSSLDQGETQYF,TGTGTCAGCAGCTTAGATCAGGGGGAGACCCAGTACTTC